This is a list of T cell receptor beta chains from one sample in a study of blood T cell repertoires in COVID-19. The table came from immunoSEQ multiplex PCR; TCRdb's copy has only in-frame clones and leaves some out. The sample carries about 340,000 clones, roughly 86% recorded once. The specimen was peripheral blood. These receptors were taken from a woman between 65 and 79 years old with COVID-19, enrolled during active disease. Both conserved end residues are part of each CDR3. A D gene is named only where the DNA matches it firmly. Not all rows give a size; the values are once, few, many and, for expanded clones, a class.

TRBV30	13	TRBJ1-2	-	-	TGTGCCTGGAGCATAGGGACATTAAATGGCTACACCTTC	CAWSIGTLNGYTF
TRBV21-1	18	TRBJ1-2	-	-	TGTGCCAGCAGCAATGCATTGGACAGGGGCCCAACTAACTATGGCTACACCTTC	CASSNALDRGPTNYGYTF
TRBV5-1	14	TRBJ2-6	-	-	TGCGCCAGCAGCTTGGTATCGGGGGCCAACGTCCTGACTTTC	CASSLVSGANVLTF
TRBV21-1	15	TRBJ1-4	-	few	TGTGCCAGCAGCCACAGGTCCTTTGCGAATGAAAAACTGTTTTTT	CASSHRSFANEKLFF
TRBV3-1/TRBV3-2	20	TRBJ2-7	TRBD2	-	TGTGCCAGCAGTCTCTTCGCGGGGGGAACCAGTTTTCTTCACTCCTACGAGCAGTACTTC	CASSLFAGGTSFLHSYEQYF
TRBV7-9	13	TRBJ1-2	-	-	TGTGCCAGCAGCGGTGGGGGAGGCTATGGCTACACCTTC	CASSGGGGYGYTF
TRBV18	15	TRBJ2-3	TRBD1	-	TGTGCCAGCCGAGGGACAGCTACTATCACAGATACGCAGTATTTT	CASRGTATITDTQYF
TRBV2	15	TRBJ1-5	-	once	TGTGCCAGCAGGAGGACAGCCTTTAGCAATCAGCCCCAGCATTTT	CASRRTAFSNQPQHF
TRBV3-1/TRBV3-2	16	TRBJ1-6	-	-	TGTGCCAGCAGCCAAGGCATGGCAGGGAAGAATTCACCCCTCCACTTT	CASSQGMAGKNSPLHF
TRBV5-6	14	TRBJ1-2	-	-	TGTGCCAGCAGTCTCGCGGAGAGAGACTATGGCTACACCTTC	CASSLAERDYGYTF
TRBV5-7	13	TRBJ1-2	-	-	TGTGCCAGCAGCTCTCGCGGATACTATGGCTACACCTTC	CASSSRGYYGYTF
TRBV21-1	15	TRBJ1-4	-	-	TGTGCCAGCAGCAAATATAGGACAGCTAATGAAAAACTGTTTTTT	CASSKYRTANEKLFF
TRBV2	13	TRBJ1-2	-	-	TGTGCCCTTCTCCTCCAGGTGGGCTATGGCTACACCTTC	CALLLQVGYGYTF
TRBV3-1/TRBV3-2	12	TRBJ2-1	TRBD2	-	TGTGCCAGCAGCCCGCGGGGGGAAGAGCAGTTCTTC	CASSPRGEEQFF
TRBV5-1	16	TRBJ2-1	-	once	TGCGCCAGCAGCCCCGACGGGGGAGCGTCCTACAATGAGCAGTTCTTC	CASSPDGGASYNEQFF
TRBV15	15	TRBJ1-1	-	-	TGTGCCACCAGCAGAGTGGGGGGTAGAAACACTGAAGCTTTCTTT	CATSRVGGRNTEAFF
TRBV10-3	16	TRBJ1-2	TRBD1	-	TGTGCCATCAGTGACTCGGGGACAGGGGGCTGGTATGGCTACACCTTC	CAISDSGTGGWYGYTF
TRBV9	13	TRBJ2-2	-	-	TGTGCCAGCAGCCGACACGACACCGGGGAGCTGTTTTTT	CASSRHDTGELFF
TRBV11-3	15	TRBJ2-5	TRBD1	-	TGTGCCAGCAGCTTGACAGGGCGCAGTGAAGAGACCCAGTACTTC	CASSLTGRSEETQYF
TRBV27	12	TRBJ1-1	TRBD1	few	TGTGCCAGCTTTACAGGGGGCACTGAAGCTTTCTTT	CASFTGGTEAFF
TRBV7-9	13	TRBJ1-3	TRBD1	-	TGTGCCAGCAGCGGACAGGGTGGAAACACCATATATTTT	CASSGQGGNTIYF
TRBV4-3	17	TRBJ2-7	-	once	TGCGCCAGCAGCCAAGATTTGACAGGCGTGGGTTCCTACGAGCAGTACTTC	CASSQDLTGVGSYEQYF
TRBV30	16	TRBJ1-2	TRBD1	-	TGTGCCTGGAGTATAAGTCCCGACAGGGTGGACTATGGCTACACCTTC	CAWSISPDRVDYGYTF
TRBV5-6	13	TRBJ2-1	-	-	TGTGCCAGCAGTATTCTTCTCTACAATGAGCAGTTCTTC	CASSILLYNEQFF
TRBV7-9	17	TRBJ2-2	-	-	TGTGCCAGCAGCTCGCCCCCGGGGAGCGCGAACACCGGGGAGCTGTTTTTT	CASSSPPGSANTGELFF
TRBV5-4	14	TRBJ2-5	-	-	TGTGCCAGCGCCCAGGGAGGTCGGCAAGAGACCCAGTACTTC	CASAQGGRQETQYF
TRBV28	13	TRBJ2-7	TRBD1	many	TGTGCCAGCAGCTTCGGGACAGCCCGAGAGCAGTACTTC	CASSFGTAREQYF
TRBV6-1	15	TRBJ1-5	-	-	TGTGCCAGCAGTGAAGCGGGAGGGGCTCAACAGCCCCAGCATTTT	CASSEAGGAQQPQHF
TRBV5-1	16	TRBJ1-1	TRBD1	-	TGCGCCAGCAGCCCCTGGACAGGGGGCGCCAACACTGAAGCTTTCTTT	CASSPWTGGANTEAFF
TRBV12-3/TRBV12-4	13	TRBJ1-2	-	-	TGTGCCAGCAGCTCCCCGGGGGACTATGGCTACACCTTC	CASSSPGDYGYTF
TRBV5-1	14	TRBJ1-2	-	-	TGCGCCAGCAGCCCGAGGCGGGATTACTATGGCTACACCTTC	CASSPRRDYYGYTF
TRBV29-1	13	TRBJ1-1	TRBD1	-	TGCAGCGTTGAAGTGGGACAGGGGACTGAAGCTTTCTTT	CSVEVGQGTEAFF
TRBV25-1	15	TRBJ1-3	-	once	TGTGCCAGCAGTGAACCCGGACAGTCTGGAAACACCATATATTTT	CASSEPGQSGNTIYF
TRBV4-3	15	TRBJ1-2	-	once	TGCGCCAGCAGCCAAGATTGGGAGGGGAGATATGGCTACACCTTC	CASSQDWEGRYGYTF
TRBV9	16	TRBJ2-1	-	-	TGTGCCAGCAGCGACGAGGGGGAATCGGTATACAATGAGCAGTTCTTC	CASSDEGESVYNEQFF
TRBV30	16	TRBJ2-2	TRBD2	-	TGTGCCTGGAGTGTATGGCGGGGGGTGAACACCGGGGAGCTGTTTTTT	CAWSVWRGVNTGELFF
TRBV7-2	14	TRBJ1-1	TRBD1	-	TGTGCCAGCAGCCGGACAGGTACCATCACTGAAGCTTTCTTT	CASSRTGTITEAFF
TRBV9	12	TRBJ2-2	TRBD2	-	TGTGCCAGCAGCGCGGGGGGCGGGGAGCTGTTTTTT	CASSAGGGELFF
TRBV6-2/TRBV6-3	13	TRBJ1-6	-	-	TGTGCCAGCAGTTACTCGGCGGGTTCACCCCTCCACTTT	CASSYSAGSPLHF
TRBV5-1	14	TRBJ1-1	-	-	TGCGCCAGCAGCTTGCAGGGTGACGGCACTGAAGCTTTCTTT	CASSLQGDGTEAFF
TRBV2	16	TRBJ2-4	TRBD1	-	TGTGCCAGCAGTGTACAGGGGGGACTAGCCAAAAACATTCAGTACTTC	CASSVQGGLAKNIQYF